The 30 T cell receptor beta chains below come from one sample, sequenced in a study of cytomegalovirus exposure and HLA in healthy donors. The PCR was carried out with 60 Vbeta primers and 13 Jbeta primers. This table comes from immunoSEQ multiplex PCR, and its TCRdb copy is limited to in-frame clones, with some not included. This sample's table reports 150,000 to 200,000 clones. The sample consisted of PBMCs. The source of these receptors is a young woman in good health and CMV-seropositive.

As for this clone: The germline gene is not matched at one end of the junction; a read error may be the cause. The chain joins TRBV11-1 to TRBJ2-7, with 9 bases fitting TRBD2. This CDR3 has 12 residues. Germline loops: CDR1 SGHAT, CDR2 FQDESV (reference sequence). The CDR3 spells CASRLAGAEQYF. The CDR3, as DNA: TGTGCCAGCAGGTTAGCGGGAGCCGAGCAGTACTTC.

This chain connects TRBV19 to TRBJ1-4; D may be TRBD1 (5 bases). This CDR3 is 13 amino acids long. Germline assignment: CDR1 LNHDA and CDR2 SQIVND (reference sequence). V lost 10 bases and J lost 5, with 14 bases in between. Here the CDR3 reads CATHRGQNEKLFF. For the CDR3, the DNA is TGTGCCACCCATAGAGGACAAAATGAAAAACTGTTTTTT.

V usage is TRBV18 and J usage is TRBJ1-1; 9 bases match TRBD1. V shed 6 bases and J 10 bases; nucleotides not matched to a gene: 6. This CDR3 region has 12 residues. The germline V gene encodes CDR1 KGHSH and CDR2 LQKENI. CDR3 sequence reads: CASSLTGGGAFF. The CDR3 region has the DNA TGTGCCAGCTCGCTGACAGGGGGGGGAGCTTTCTTT.

The chain employs TRBV10-1 and TRBJ1-5; D gene uncertain. CDR1 and CDR2 from the germline V gene are WNHNN and SYGVQD (reference sequence). The CDR3 is made up of 13 amino acids. V shed 5 bases and J shed 4 bases, with 9 bases lying between them. The CDR3 loop is CASSPSKNQPQHF. As DNA, the CDR3 is TGCGCCAGCAGTCCCAGTAAGAATCAGCCCCAGCATTTT.

The chain recombines TRBV5-4 with TRBJ2-7, with a tentative D call TRBD1 (6 bases). Per germline, CDR1 SGHNT and CDR2 YYREEE (reference sequence). This CDR3 spans 14 amino acids. Trimming took 3 bases from V and 8 from J, leaving 18 bases between them. The CDR3 loop is CASSSRGHRTQQYF. For the CDR3, the DNA is TGTGCCAGCAGCTCTAGGGGACACAGGACCCAGCAGTACTTC.

The chain employs TRBV7-2 and TRBJ2-3; 8 bases match TRBD2. V lost 3 bases and J lost 1; bases outside the gene matches: 3. The CDR3 covers 15 residues. Per the germline V gene, CDR1 is SGHTA and CDR2 is FQGNSA. The chain's CDR3 is CASSFLAGRTDTQYF. In DNA, the CDR3 is TGTGCCAGCAGCTTTCTAGCGGGCCGCACAGATACGCAGTATTTT.

This rearrangement joins TRBV7-2 to TRBJ1-5; TRBD1 might be the D (5 bases). The germline CDR1 and CDR2 sequences are SGHTA and FQGNSA. V was clipped by 4 bases and J by 3 bases, with 13 bases between them. The CDR3 is 15 residues long. CDR3: CASSSLDRYNQPQHF. CDR3 coding DNA: TGTGCCAGCAGCTCCCTCGACAGATACAATCAGCCCCAGCATTTT.

J is TRBJ2-3 and V is TRBV19; 8 nucleotides agree with TRBD1. Trimming took 8 bases from V and 5 from J; bases not matched to a gene: 12. This CDR3 has 15 residues. Germline assignment: CDR1 LNHDA and CDR2 SQIVND (reference sequence). This CDR3 reads CASSLQGEREDTQYF. The CDR3 DNA sequence: TGTGCCAGTTCGTTACAGGGGGAAAGGGAAGATACGCAGTATTTT.

V usage is TRBV30 and J usage is TRBJ1-5, with 7 bases identical to TRBD1. Per germline, CDR1 GTSNPN and CDR2 SVGIG (reference sequence). CDR3 size: 14 residues. The J segment lost 2 bases and the V segment lost 4 bases, leaving 5 bases of the junction unmatched. CDR3 sequence (DNA): TGTGCCTGGACCCGAGGACAGGGCAATCAGCCCCAGCATTTT. It yields the protein CAWTRGQGNQPQHF.

The chain joins TRBV18 to TRBJ1-1; D is ambiguous. The germline V and J ends were trimmed by 1 base and 3 bases, with 9 bases remaining between them. Germline V gives CDR1 KGHSH, CDR2 LQKENI. The CDR3 is 14 amino acids. The CDR3 coding sequence is TGTGCCAGCTCACCACAGGAGGAGGACACTGAAGCTTTCTTT. Translated: CASSPQEEDTEAFF.

The CDR3 DNA is TGCGCCAGCAGCCTGGACAGGGCTTTAAATAATTCACCCCTCCACTTT. It encodes CASSLDRALNNSPLHF. The chain couples TRBV5-1 to TRBJ1-6, with TRBD1 identical over 8 bases. Germline V gene lookup returns CDR1 SGHRS and CDR2 YFSETQ. The CDR3 has 16 residues. V lost 4 bases to trimming and J lost 5 bases; unmatched junction nucleotides: 8.

V is TRBV6-5 and J is TRBJ1-5; D might be TRBD1 (5 bases). CDR1 MNHEY and CDR2 SVGAGI come from the germline V gene. This CDR3 contains 13 residues. Trimming shortened V by 5 bases and J by 4 bases, and 9 bases separated the two germline ends. The CDR3 reads CASSPRANQPQHF. The CDR3 nucleotides are TGTGCCAGCAGTCCCAGGGCAAATCAGCCCCAGCATTTT.

The chain carries TRBV5-4 and TRBJ1-6, with a possible D match to TRBD1 (5 bases). Germline V CDR1 and CDR2: SGHNT, YYREEE (reference sequence). This CDR3 contains 13 residues. Trimming took off 0 bases at V and 11 bases at J, with 9 bases between the two ends. CDR3 sequence (DNA): TGTGCCAGCAGCTTGGGGGGGGGACCACCCCTCCACTTT. Protein sequence: CASSLGGGPPLHF.

The chain employs TRBV27 and TRBJ2-2, with 11 bases identical to TRBD2. V lost 5 bases and J lost 1; bases outside the gene matches: 3. There are 16 residues in the CDR3. Per the germline V gene, CDR1 is MNHEY and CDR2 is SMNVEV (reference sequence). The CDR3 nucleotides read TGTGCCAGCAGTACCCTAGCGGGAGGGAACACCGGGGAGCTGTTTTTT. It translates to CASSTLAGGNTGELFF.

The J gene is TRBJ2-7, the V gene TRBV5-4; TRBD2 agrees at 9 bases. This CDR3 has 16 amino acids. J was trimmed by 4 bases and V by 2 bases; bases with no gene match: 10. CDR1 is SGHNT and CDR2 is YYREEE in the germline V gene (reference sequence). The CDR3 loop reads CASSLGSLAGKYEQYF. For the CDR3, the DNA is TGTGCCAGCAGCTTAGGGTCCCTAGCGGGAAAGTACGAGCAGTACTTC.

The chain employs TRBV11-2 and TRBJ2-5, with 16 bases identical to TRBD2. The CDR3 runs 19 residues. CDR1 is SGHAT and CDR2 is FQNNGV in the germline V gene. After removal of 6 bases from V and 0 bases from J, the junction contained 10 bases not matched to a gene. The CDR3 sequence: CASRLSGGLAGGHQETQYF. CDR3 DNA: TGTGCCAGCAGGTTGTCGGGGGGACTAGCGGGAGGGCACCAAGAGACCCAGTACTTC.

This sequence joins TRBV5-5 and TRBJ2-7; TRBD2 matches 11 bases. CDR1 and CDR2 from the germline V gene are SGHKS and YYEKEE (reference sequence). The J segment lost 3 bases and the V segment lost 4 bases, leaving 9 bases of the junction unmatched. This CDR3 contains 16 residues. CDR3 bases: TGTGCCAGCAGCGAGTCCGGGACTAGCGGCCTCTACGAGCAGTACTTC. Encoded protein: CASSESGTSGLYEQYF.

The rearrangement links TRBV5-6 to TRBJ2-1; tentatively, D is TRBD2 (6 bases). Trimming stripped 0 bases from V and 7 bases from J, with 23 bases between. The CDR3 is 18 residues long. Germline CDR1 SGHDT, CDR2 YYEEEE. The CDR3 sequence: CASSLAGLAYIAENEQFF. In DNA, the CDR3 is TGTGCCAGCAGCTTGGCCGGGCTAGCGTATATAGCGGAAAATGAGCAGTTCTTC.

J is TRBJ1-4 and V is TRBV25-1; D gene uncertain. Germline lookup yields CDR1 MGHDK and CDR2 SYGVNS. Deletions cut 5 bases from V and 4 bases from J, with 8 bases between. This CDR3 comprises 13 residues. The CDR3 sequence: CASSIQFNEKLFF. CDR3 DNA: TGTGCCAGCAGTATACAGTTTAATGAAAAACTGTTTTTT.

This chain's CDR3 is CASSSPKRRAYNEQFF. The CDR3 coding sequence is TGTGCCAGCAGTTCCCCTAAAAGGCGGGCCTACAATGAGCAGTTCTTC. The genes are TRBV6-5 and TRBJ2-1, with D maybe TRBD2 (5 bases). Per germline, CDR1 MNHEY and CDR2 SVGAGI. The V end lost 4 bases, the J end lost 2 bases, and 15 bases lay between the germline ends. This CDR3 has 16 residues.

J is TRBJ2-5 and V is TRBV6-5, with TRBD1 as a possible D gene (5 bases). Matching the DNA end better, TRBJ2-7 makes the J call doubtful. Germline V gene data show CDR1 as MNHEY and CDR2 as SVGAGI. This CDR3 region has 16 residues. CDR3 sequence reads: CASSYSLPGNTYEQYF. CDR3 sequence (DNA): TGTGCCAGCAGTTACTCGCTACCAGGGAACACCTACGAGCAGTACTTC.

The genes are TRBV19 and TRBJ2-7; a possible D gene is TRBD2 (7 bases). The germline CDR1 and CDR2 sequences are LNHDA and SQIVND (reference sequence). The CDR3 is made up of 14 amino acids. V lost 7 bases and J 0 bases, leaving 13 bases between the germline ends. The CDR3 coding sequence is TGTGCCAGTAATCGAGGGGGGGGCTCCTACGAGCAGTACTTC. Amino acid sequence: CASNRGGGSYEQYF. The full variable domain, with the rest looked up from reference TRBV19 and TRBJ2-7, is DGGITQSPKYLFRKEGQNVTLSCEQNLNHDAMYWYRQDPGQGLRLIYYSQIVNDFQKGDIAEGYSVSREKKESFPLTVTSAQKNPTAFYLCASNRGGGSYEQYFGPGTRLTVT.

The chain employs TRBV19 and TRBJ1-1; TRBD1 is a possible D gene (5 bases). Germline V gene lookup returns CDR1 LNHDA and CDR2 SQIVND (reference sequence). The V and J ends lost 8 bases and 7 bases respectively, with 20 bases between them. CDR3 length: 14 amino acids. DNA of the CDR3: TGTGCCAGTGGGTGGAGGGACCGGCAAGGTGAAGCTTTCTTT. It translates to CASGWRDRQGEAFF.

The chain joins TRBV11-3 to TRBJ2-2, with 10 bases aligning to TRBD1. V shed 5 bases, J shed 7 bases, and the junction held 7 bases outside the gene matches. The CDR3 extends over 15 amino acids. CDR1 and CDR2 (germline): SGHNT, YENEEA. CDR3 sequence reads: CASSPGQGEDGELFF. CDR3 coding DNA: TGTGCCAGCAGCCCTGGACAGGGGGAGGACGGGGAGCTGTTTTTT.

This sequence joins TRBV5-4 and TRBJ2-3; 10 nucleotides line up with TRBD2. V was pared by 2 bases and J by 6 bases, with 9 bases of the junction left unmatched. The CDR3 is made up of 16 amino acids. Germline lookup yields CDR1 SGHNT and CDR2 YYREEE (reference sequence). The CDR3 DNA reads TGTGCCAGCAGCTTCGTTAAGGGTAGCGGGGGGGATACGCAGTATTTT. It translates to CASSFVKGSGGDTQYF.

The chain carries TRBV14 and TRBJ1-1; 7 bases line up with TRBD1. Germline trimming cut 5 bases from V and 4 bases from J; bases unmatched to any gene: 13. The CDR3 length is 16 residues. Germline V gene sequence: CDR1 SGHDN, CDR2 FVKESK. CDR3 region: CASSFRFGTESTEAFF. DNA of the CDR3: TGTGCCAGCAGCTTCCGGTTCGGGACAGAGAGCACTGAAGCTTTCTTT.

The chain uses TRBV2 and TRBJ2-5, with D tentatively TRBD1 (7 bases). The germline V and J ends were trimmed by 2 bases and 7 bases, with 8 bases remaining between them. Germline V lookup: CDR1 SNHLY, CDR2 FYNNEI. This CDR3 contains 12 residues. CDR3 residues: CASSEQGGTQYF. CDR3 in DNA: TGTGCCAGCAGTGAACAGGGGGGGACCCAGTACTTC.

The rearrangement links TRBV30 to TRBJ2-2, with TRBD2 matching over 10 bases. V lost 4 bases and J lost 5; bases outside the gene matches: 4. Germline V gene lookup returns CDR1 GTSNPN and CDR2 SVGIG (reference sequence). CDR3 length: 14 amino acids. This chain's CDR3 is CAWKAGGPTGELFF. For the CDR3, the DNA is TGTGCCTGGAAAGCGGGGGGGCCGACCGGGGAGCTGTTTTTT.

The chain is built from TRBV5-1 and TRBJ1-1, with TRBD1 identical over 8 bases. Germline V gives CDR1 SGHRS, CDR2 YFSETQ. The CDR3 spans 16 residues. V was pared by 0 bases and J by 7 bases, with 11 bases of the junction left unmatched. The CDR3 loop is CASSLGEQGVSLEAFF. In DNA form, the CDR3 reads TGCGCCAGCAGCTTGGGGGAACAGGGGGTATCCCTTGAAGCTTTCTTT. Drawing the rest from reference TRBV5-1 and TRBJ1-1, the complete variable domain is KAGVTQTPRYLIKTRGQQVTLSCSPISGHRSVSWYQQTPGQGLQFLFEYFSETQRNKGNFPGRFSGRQFSNSRSEMNVSTLELGDSALYLCASSLGEQGVSLEAFFGQGTRLTVV.

The J gene is TRBJ2-3, the V gene TRBV4-1, with D perhaps matching TRBD2 (6 bases). Trimming removed 1 base from V and 2 bases from J, with 13 bases in between. The germline V gene has CDR1 MGHRA and CDR2 YSYEKL. There are 16 residues in the CDR3. The CDR3 region is CASSQGGVIFTDTQYF. The CDR3 nucleotides read TGCGCCAGCAGCCAAGGGGGGGTTATCTTCACAGATACGCAGTATTTT.